The 12 T cell receptor beta chains in this list originate from one sample, sequenced in a study of technical replicates of blood from a few donors. This table comes from immunoSEQ multiplex PCR, and its TCRdb copy is limited to in-frame clones, with some not included. The sample consists of about 90,000 clones, 85% to 95% of them appearing once. The sequenced sample consisted of T cells isolated from PBMCs. The origin of the receptors is a human donor in good health.

The chain employs TRBV11-2 and TRBJ1-2; no clear D. Trimming removed 3 bases from V and 6 bases from J, with 20 bases in between. The germline gives CDR1 SGHAT, CDR2 FQNNGV. CDR3 length: 16 residues. The CDR3 DNA reads as TGTGCCAGCAGCTTTAATGGCCGAGGACTAAGGAATGGCTACACCTTC. Its translation: CASSFNGRGLRNGYTF. The full variable domain, rest sourced from reference TRBV11-2 and TRBJ1-2, is EAGVAQSPRYKIIEKRQSVAFWCNPISGHATLYWYQQILGQGPKLLIQFQNNGVVDDSQLPKDRFSAERLKGVDSTLKIQPAKLEDSAVYLCASSFNGRGLRNGYTFGSGTRLTVV.

The chain combines TRBV4-2 with TRBJ1-3; 9 bases line up with TRBD1. The CDR3 runs to 16 residues. The germline gives CDR1 LGHNA, CDR2 YNFKEQ. V lost 4 bases and J lost 0; bases outside the gene matches: 4. CDR3 bases: TGTGCCAGCAGCCGGGGACAGGGTATCTCTGGAAACACCATATATTTT. Encoded protein: CASSRGQGISGNTIYF.

The chain recombines TRBV6-4 with TRBJ2-3; D is possibly TRBD1 (5 bases). Trimming stripped 2 bases from V and 1 base from J, with 10 bases between. In germline, CDR1 is MRHNA, CDR2 SNTAGT. The CDR3 extends over 15 amino acids. CDR3 amino acids: CASSDRGRGTDTQYF. DNA for the CDR3: TGTGCCAGCAGTGACAGGGGAAGGGGCACAGATACGCAGTATTTT.

The chain has TRBV5-1 and TRBJ1-1; D unclear. The V gene lost 2 bases and the J gene lost 0 bases, with 5 bases spanning the gap. Germline V lookup: CDR1 SGHRS, CDR2 YFSETQ. The CDR3 extends over 13 amino acids. CDR3 residues: CASSFRVNTEAFF. The CDR3 DNA follows: TGCGCCAGCAGCTTCCGGGTGAACACTGAAGCTTTCTTT.

The rearrangement joins TRBV28 to TRBJ2-5, with no clear D. CDR3 size: 11 residues. Looked up from germline, CDR1 is MDHEN and CDR2 is SYDVKM. V was pared by 8 bases and J by 1 base, with 5 bases between. The CDR3 protein is CASESQETQYF. DNA of the CDR3: TGTGCCAGCGAGAGCCAAGAGACCCAGTACTTC. Complete variable domain (other parts from reference TRBV28 and TRBJ2-5): DVKVTQSSRYLVKRTGEKVFLECVQDMDHENMFWYRQDPGLGLRLIYFSYDVKMKEKGDIPEGYSVSREKKERFSLILESASTNQTSMYLCASESQETQYFGPGTRLLVL.

The rearrangement links TRBV27 to TRBJ2-1; 11 nucleotides agree with TRBD2. This CDR3 comprises 15 residues. The V segment lost 5 bases and the J segment 4 bases; nucleotides outside the gene matches: 4. Germline V gene lookup returns CDR1 MNHEY and CDR2 SMNVEV (reference sequence). The CDR3 DNA sequence: TGTGCCAGCAGTCCGGGACTAGCGGTTTACAATGAGCAGTTCTTC. It specifies CASSPGLAVYNEQFF.

This chain joins TRBV11-1 and TRBJ2-3, with D possibly TRBD2 on 5 matching bases. From germline, CDR1 is SGHAT and CDR2 FQDESV (reference sequence). The CDR3 totals 14 residues. V dropped 4 bases and J dropped 0 bases, with 8 bases sitting between them. The CDR3 nucleotides are TGTGCCAGCAGCTCCCTAGCTAGCACAGATACGCAGTATTTT. It specifies CASSSLASTDTQYF.

The genes are TRBV4-1 and TRBJ2-5, with 7 bases matching TRBD2. Trimming removed 4 bases from V and 5 bases from J; junction bases left unmatched: 13. CDR3 length: 16 residues. The germline gives CDR1 MGHRA, CDR2 YSYEKL. CDR3 sequence: CASSPGTGRPRETQYF. CDR3 nucleotides: TGCGCCAGCAGCCCCGGAACCGGGAGGCCCCGGGAGACCCAGTACTTC.

The gene calls are TRBV5-4 and TRBJ2-7; TRBD2 agrees at 8 bases. The CDR3 has 14 amino acids. CDR1 is SGHNT and CDR2 is YYREEE in the germline V gene (reference sequence). Losses at the gene ends were 1 base for V and 4 bases for J; bases not matched to a gene: 4. CDR3 sequence (DNA): TGTGCCAGCAGCTTGAGCGGGGGTTTATACGAGCAGTACTTC. Translating gives CASSLSGGLYEQYF.

This chain uses TRBV18 with TRBJ1-2; TRBD1 is a possible D gene (6 bases). Germline CDR1 KGHSH, CDR2 LQKENI. V lost 1 base and J lost 0, with 21 bases in between. The CDR3 contains 19 residues. The chain's CDR3 is CASSPRDTRLEFSNYGYTF. For the CDR3, the DNA is TGTGCCAGCTCACCACGGGACACAAGGCTCGAATTCTCTAACTATGGCTACACCTTC.

This chain links TRBV27 with TRBJ1-2, with TRBD1 as a possible D gene (5 bases). The CDR3 length is 13 residues. Trimming left V 3 bases short and J 10 bases short, with 15 bases between. CDR1 and CDR2 from the germline V gene are MNHEY and SMNVEV (reference sequence). This chain's CDR3 is CASSFTQGRDYTF. The CDR3 DNA reads as TGTGCCAGCAGTTTCACGCAGGGCCGAGACTACACCTTC.

The CDR3 coding sequence is TGCGCCAGCAGCTCCGGGACAGGGAGTTCACAGTTCTTC. Amino acids: CASSSGTGSSQFF. The V gene is TRBV5-1, the J gene TRBJ2-1; 9 positions match TRBD1. This CDR3 spans 13 amino acids. Trimming removed 3 bases from V and 13 bases from J; junction bases left unmatched: 8. Germline assignment: CDR1 SGHRS and CDR2 YFSETQ.